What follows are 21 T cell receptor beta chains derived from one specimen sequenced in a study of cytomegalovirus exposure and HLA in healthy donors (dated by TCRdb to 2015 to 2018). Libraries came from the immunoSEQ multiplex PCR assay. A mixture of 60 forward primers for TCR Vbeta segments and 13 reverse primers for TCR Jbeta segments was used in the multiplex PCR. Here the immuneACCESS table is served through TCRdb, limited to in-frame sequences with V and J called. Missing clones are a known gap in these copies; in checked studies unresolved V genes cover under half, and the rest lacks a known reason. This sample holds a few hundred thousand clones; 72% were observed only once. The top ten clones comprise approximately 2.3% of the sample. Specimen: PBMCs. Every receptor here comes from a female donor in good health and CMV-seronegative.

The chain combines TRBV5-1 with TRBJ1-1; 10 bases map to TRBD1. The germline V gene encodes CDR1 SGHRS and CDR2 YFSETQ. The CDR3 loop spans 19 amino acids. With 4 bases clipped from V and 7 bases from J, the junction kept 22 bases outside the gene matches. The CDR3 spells CASSRYLSRDRGMGYEAFF. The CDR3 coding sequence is TGCGCCAGCAGCCGATACTTGTCCCGGGACAGGGGAATGGGATATGAAGCTTTCTTT.

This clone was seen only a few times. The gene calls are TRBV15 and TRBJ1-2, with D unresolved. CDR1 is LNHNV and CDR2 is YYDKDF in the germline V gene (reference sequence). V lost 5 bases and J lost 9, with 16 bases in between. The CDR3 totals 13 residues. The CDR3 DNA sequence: TGTGCCACCAGCGTTCGACCGACAACGAGCTACACCTTC. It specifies CATSVRPTTSYTF.

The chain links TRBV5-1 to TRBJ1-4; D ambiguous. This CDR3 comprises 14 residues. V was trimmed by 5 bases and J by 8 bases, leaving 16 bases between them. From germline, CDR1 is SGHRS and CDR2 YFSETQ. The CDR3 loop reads CASSSTGNFEKLFF. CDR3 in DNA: TGCGCCAGCAGTAGTACGGGTAACTTCGAAAAACTGTTTTTT.

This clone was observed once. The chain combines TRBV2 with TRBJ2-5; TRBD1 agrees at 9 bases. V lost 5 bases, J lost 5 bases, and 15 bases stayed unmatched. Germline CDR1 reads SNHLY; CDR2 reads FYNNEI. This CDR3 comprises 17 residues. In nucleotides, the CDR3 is TGTGCCAGCAGTTCGTCCCGGGACAGGGTCGCCGGCGAGACCCAGTACTTC. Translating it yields CASSSSRDRVAGETQYF.

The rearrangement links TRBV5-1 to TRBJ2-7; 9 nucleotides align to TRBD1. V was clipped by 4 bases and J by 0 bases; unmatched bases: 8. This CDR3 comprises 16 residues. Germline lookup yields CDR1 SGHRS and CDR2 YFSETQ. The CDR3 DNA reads TGCGCCAGCAGCGCGGCCGGGACAGGGAGCTCCTACGAGCAGTACTTC. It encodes CASSAAGTGSSYEQYF.

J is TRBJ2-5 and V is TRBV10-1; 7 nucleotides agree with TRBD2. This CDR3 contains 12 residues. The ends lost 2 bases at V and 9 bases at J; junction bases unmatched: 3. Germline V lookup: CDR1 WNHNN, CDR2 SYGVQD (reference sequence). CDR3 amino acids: CASSELGGAQYF. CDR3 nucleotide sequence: TGCGCCAGCAGTGAGCTTGGGGGGGCCCAGTACTTC.

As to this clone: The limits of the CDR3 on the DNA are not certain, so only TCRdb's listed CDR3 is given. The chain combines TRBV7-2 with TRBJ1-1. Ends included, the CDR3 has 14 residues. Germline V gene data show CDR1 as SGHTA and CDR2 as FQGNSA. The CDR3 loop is CASSFGSGWVGAFF.

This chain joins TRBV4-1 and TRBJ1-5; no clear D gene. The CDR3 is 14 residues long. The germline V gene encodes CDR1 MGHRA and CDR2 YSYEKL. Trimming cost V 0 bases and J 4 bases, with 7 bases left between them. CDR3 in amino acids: CASSQERWNQPQHF. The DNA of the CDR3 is TGCGCCAGCAGCCAAGAACGGTGGAATCAGCCCCAGCATTTT.

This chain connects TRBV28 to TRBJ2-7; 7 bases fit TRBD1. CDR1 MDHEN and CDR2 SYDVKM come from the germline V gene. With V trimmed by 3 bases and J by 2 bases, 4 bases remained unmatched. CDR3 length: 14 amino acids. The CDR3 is CASSFSTGPYEQYF. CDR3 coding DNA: TGTGCCAGCAGTTTCTCGACAGGGCCCTACGAGCAGTACTTC.

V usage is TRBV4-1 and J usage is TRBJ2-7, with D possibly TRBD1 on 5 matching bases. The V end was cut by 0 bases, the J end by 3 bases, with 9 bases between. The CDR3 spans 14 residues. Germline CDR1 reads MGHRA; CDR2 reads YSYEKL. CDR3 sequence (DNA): TGCGCCAGCAGCCAAGAGAAGGGGTTCTACGAGCAGTACTTC. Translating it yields CASSQEKGFYEQYF.

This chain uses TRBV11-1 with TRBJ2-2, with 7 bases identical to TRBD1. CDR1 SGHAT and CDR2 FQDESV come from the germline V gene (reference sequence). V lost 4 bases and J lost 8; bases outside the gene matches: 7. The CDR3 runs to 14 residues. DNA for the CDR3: TGTGCCAGCAGCTACAACCGACAGGGAGGGGAGCTGTTTTTT. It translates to CASSYNRQGGELFF.

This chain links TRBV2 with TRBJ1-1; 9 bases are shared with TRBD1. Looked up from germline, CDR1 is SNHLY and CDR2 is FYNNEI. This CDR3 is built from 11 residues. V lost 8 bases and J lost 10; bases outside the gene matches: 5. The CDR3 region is CASVRTGVAFF. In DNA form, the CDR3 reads TGTGCCAGCGTTAGGACAGGGGTAGCTTTCTTT.

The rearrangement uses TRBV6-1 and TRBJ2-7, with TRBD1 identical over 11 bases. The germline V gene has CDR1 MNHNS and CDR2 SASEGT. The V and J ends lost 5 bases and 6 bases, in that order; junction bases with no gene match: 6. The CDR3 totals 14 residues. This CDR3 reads CASSPSGTGGEQYF. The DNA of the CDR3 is TGTGCCAGCAGTCCATCGGGGACAGGGGGCGAGCAGTACTTC.

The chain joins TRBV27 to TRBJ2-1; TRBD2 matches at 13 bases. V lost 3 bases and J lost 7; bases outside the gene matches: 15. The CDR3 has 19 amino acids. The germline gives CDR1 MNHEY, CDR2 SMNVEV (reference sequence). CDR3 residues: CASSFGTSGIGPLRNEQFF. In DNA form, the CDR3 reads TGTGCCAGCAGTTTCGGGACTAGCGGGATAGGGCCCCTTAGGAATGAGCAGTTCTTC.

The CDR3 DNA follows: TGTGCCAGCAGCGTAGGGGGACTAGCCCGCACAGATACGCAGTATTTT. Amino acids: CASSVGGLARTDTQYF. The chain is built from TRBV9 and TRBJ2-3; 9 nucleotides match TRBD2. This CDR3 comprises 16 residues. CDR1 SGDLS and CDR2 YYNGEE come from the germline V gene. Germline trimming cut 0 bases from V and 1 base from J; bases unmatched to any gene: 3.

The CDR3 DNA reads TGTGCCAGCAGCGGGACAACAGGAGAAAAACTGTTTTTT. Translating it yields CASSGTTGEKLFF. The rearrangement uses TRBV5-6 and TRBJ1-4; D may be TRBD1 (6 bases). CDR3 length: 13 residues. Trimming stripped 4 bases from V and 8 bases from J, with 12 bases between. The V gene's germline CDR1 is SGHDT and CDR2 YYEEEE.

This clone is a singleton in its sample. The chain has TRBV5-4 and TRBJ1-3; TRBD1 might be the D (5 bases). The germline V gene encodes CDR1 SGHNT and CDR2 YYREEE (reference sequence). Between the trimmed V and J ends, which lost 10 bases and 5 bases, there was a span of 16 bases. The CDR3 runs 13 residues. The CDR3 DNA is TGTGCCGTCACCGGGGGGGATAGAAACACCATATATTTT. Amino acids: CAVTGGDRNTIYF.

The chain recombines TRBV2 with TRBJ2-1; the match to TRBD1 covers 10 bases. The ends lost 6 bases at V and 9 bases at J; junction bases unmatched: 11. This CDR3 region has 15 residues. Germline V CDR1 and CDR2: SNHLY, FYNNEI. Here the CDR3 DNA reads TGTGCCAGCAGGCTCGACAGGGGGCTATTAGGTGAGCAGTTCTTC. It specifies CASRLDRGLLGEQFF.

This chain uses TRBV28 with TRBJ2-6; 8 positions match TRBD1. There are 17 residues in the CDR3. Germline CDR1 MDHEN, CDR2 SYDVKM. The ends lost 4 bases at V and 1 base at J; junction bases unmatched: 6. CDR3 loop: CASSSGTGFSGANVLTF. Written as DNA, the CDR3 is TGTGCCAGCAGTTCCGGGACAGGTTTTTCTGGGGCCAACGTCCTGACTTTC.

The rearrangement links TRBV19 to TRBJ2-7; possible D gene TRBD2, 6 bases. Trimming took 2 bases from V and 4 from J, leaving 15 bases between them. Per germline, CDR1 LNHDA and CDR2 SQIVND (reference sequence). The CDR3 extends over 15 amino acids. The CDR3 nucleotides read TGTGCCAGTAGTATATCGAGGGCGGGGCGATACGAGCAGTACTTC. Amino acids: CASSISRAGRYEQYF.

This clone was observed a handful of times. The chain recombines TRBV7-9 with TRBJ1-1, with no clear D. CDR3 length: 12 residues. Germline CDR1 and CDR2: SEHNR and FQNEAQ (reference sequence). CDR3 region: CSIVGGNTEAFF. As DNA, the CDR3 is TGTTCCATTGTCGGCGGGAACACTGAAGCTTTCTTT.